This is a list of T cell receptor beta chains from one sample in a study of T cell changes during pregnancy in multiple sclerosis. Only in-frame clones appear in the TCRdb table, and some are missing; sequencing was by immunoSEQ multiplex PCR. The sample comprises about 79,000 clones, around nine tenths of which are singletons, and about 0.45% rests with the top ten. This specimen was CD4+ T cells from peripheral blood mononuclear cells, taken in the second trimester of pregnancy. These receptors came from a female donor with multiple sclerosis, enrolled in a pregnancy study. The CDR3 runs from the conserved cysteine through the conserved F or W. D genes are given only for firm matches. Clone size is stated in some rows and not others, as once, few, many or a class when expanded.

CDR3 length,J gene,D gene,clone size,V gene,CDR3 DNA,CDR3 protein
12,TRBJ2-7,TRBD2,.,TRBV28,TGTGCCAGCACTGAGCGGGGATACGAGCAGTACTTC,CASTERGYEQYF
15,TRBJ1-1,TRBD1,.,TRBV5-1,TGCGCCAGCAGCGGTACACAGGGGGGGGACACTGAAGCTTTCTTT,CASSGTQGGDTEAFF
17,TRBJ1-5,TRBD1,.,TRBV5-6,TGTGCCAGCAGCCCACGACGGACAGGGGCGAGCAATCAGCCCCAGCATTTT,CASSPRRTGASNQPQHF
16,TRBJ2-7,.,once,TRBV6-5,TGTGCCAGCAGTTACTCAACCGTTCTAGGCTCCTACGAGCAGTACTTC,CASSYSTVLGSYEQYF
15,TRBJ2-1,.,.,TRBV28,TGTGCCAGCAGGAACCTGCATAGCTCCTACAATGAGCAGTTCTTC,CASRNLHSSYNEQFF
15,TRBJ1-6,.,.,TRBV28,TGTGCCAGCATCACTACAGGACAAACTAATTCACCCCTCCACTTT,CASITTGQTNSPLHF
15,TRBJ2-1,TRBD2,.,TRBV19,TGTGCCAGTAGTAAAACTAGCGGCCTCTACAATGAGCAGTTCTTC,CASSKTSGLYNEQFF
15,TRBJ2-7,.,.,TRBV7-2,TGTGCCAGCAGCCCTAGGCCAGTCGCACGGAGCGAGCAGTACTTC,CASSPRPVARSEQYF
14,TRBJ1-2,TRBD1,.,TRBV6-5,TGTGCCAGCAGTTACGACAGGGAGTGGGGTGGCTACACCTTC,CASSYDREWGGYTF
16,TRBJ2-1,TRBD2,.,TRBV5-4,TGTGCCAGCAGCTTGGTTGGACTAGCGGGAATGGATGAGCAGTTCTTC,CASSLVGLAGMDEQFF
11,TRBJ2-7,.,.,TRBV5-5,TGTGCCAGCAGCTACGGTTACGAGCAGTACTTC,CASSYGYEQYF
16,TRBJ2-7,.,.,TRBV4-3,TGCGCCAGCAGCCAAGAAGCGGACGTGAGCTCCTACGAGCAGTACTTC,CASSQEADVSSYEQYF
16,TRBJ2-7,TRBD2,.,TRBV15,TGTGCCACCAGCAGAGATGGGGGAGGGATTCGCCACGAGCAGTACTTC,CATSRDGGGIRHEQYF